This entry lists 31 T cell receptor beta chains sequenced from one sample in a study of T cells in tuberculosis. Clones were sequenced by immunoSEQ multiplex PCR, and TCRdb holds only the in-frame ones, with some missing. Among about 59,000 clones, 81% were seen once, and the ten largest hold 9.5% to 15%. Thawed, overnight-rested PBMC were stained with GMM-loaded CD1B tetramer, viability dye and anti-CD3, then sorted. CD1B tetramers were loaded with Rhodococcus equi-derived C32 glucose monomycolate. Sequencing input: CD1b-GMM tetramer-negative cells sorted from PBMCs. These receptors originate from an adult woman with latent tuberculosis.

CDR3 residues: CASSHSSGGESEAFF. In DNA form, the CDR3 reads TGTGCCAGCAGCCATAGCTCAGGGGGAGAGTCAGAAGCTTTCTTT. V and J are TRBV4-2 and TRBJ1-1; the match to TRBD1 covers 7 bases. Trimming cost V 3 bases and J 8 bases; bases outside gene matches: 12. The V gene's germline CDR1 is LGHNA and CDR2 YNFKEQ. This CDR3 contains 15 residues.

The V and J genes are TRBV6-1 and TRBJ1-1, with TRBD1 as a possible D gene (5 bases). The germline V and J ends were trimmed by 2 bases and 11 bases, with 21 bases remaining between them. In germline, CDR1 is MNHNS, CDR2 SASEGT. CDR3 length: 15 amino acids. The CDR3: CASSEFPRWDFGAFF. In DNA form, the CDR3 reads TGTGCCAGCAGTGAATTTCCCCGGTGGGACTTCGGGGCTTTCTTT.

V usage is TRBV14 and J usage is TRBJ2-5; possible D gene TRBD2, 7 bases. Deletions cut 5 bases from V and 7 bases from J, with 17 bases between. This CDR3 has 14 amino acids. The germline CDR1 and CDR2 sequences are SGHDN and FVKESK. DNA for the CDR3: TGTGCCAGCAGCTTTACCCAGGGGAGGGGGACCCAGTACTTC. As protein: CASSFTQGRGTQYF.

The chain employs TRBV18 and TRBJ2-5; 11 bases are shared with TRBD1. The V gene's germline CDR1 is KGHSH and CDR2 LQKENI. Trimming took 3 bases from V and 5 from J; bases not matched to a gene: 2. There are 14 residues in the CDR3. Written as DNA, the CDR3 is TGTGCCAGCTCACCGGACAGGGGGCAGGAGACCCAGTACTTC. This sequence encodes CASSPDRGQETQYF.

This clone has only one observation. The chain carries TRBV11-2 and TRBJ2-1; 8 bases fit TRBD2. Trimming removed 2 bases from V and 5 bases from J; junction bases left unmatched: 5. Looked up from germline, CDR1 is SGHAT and CDR2 is FQNNGV. The CDR3 consists of 15 residues. CDR3 DNA sequence: TGTGCCAGCAGCTTAAGCGGGAGCTTGAACAATGAGCAGTTCTTC. Translation: CASSLSGSLNNEQFF.

Here the CDR3 reads CASSQGPNQPQHF. The DNA of the CDR3 is TGTGCCAGCAGTCAGGGGCCGAATCAGCCCCAGCATTTT. The gene calls are TRBV2 and TRBJ1-5, with D maybe TRBD1 (6 bases). The CDR3 sequence is 13 residues long. Looked up from germline, CDR1 is SNHLY and CDR2 is FYNNEI. Trimming removed 5 bases at V and 4 bases at J, with 9 bases between.

The chain has TRBV7-3 and TRBJ1-1; no clear D gene. The CDR3 loop spans 13 amino acids. Trimming stripped 5 bases from V and 1 base from J, with 8 bases between. The V gene's germline CDR1 is SGHTA and CDR2 FQGTGA. The CDR3 protein is CASSLWANTEAFF. CDR3 sequence (DNA): TGTGCCAGCAGCCTATGGGCGAACACTGAAGCTTTCTTT.

This rearrangement joins TRBV19 to TRBJ2-5; D possibly corresponds to TRBD1 (7 bases). V was pared by 8 bases and J by 1 base, with 20 bases between. The CDR3 is 16 amino acids. From germline, CDR1 is LNHDA and CDR2 SQIVND (reference sequence). For the CDR3, the DNA is TGTGCCAGTGCCCCTGACCCCCAGGGGGGCCAAGAGACCCAGTACTTC. Its protein is CASAPDPQGGQETQYF.

There are a few counts of this clone. The chain carries TRBV28 and TRBJ2-7; 7 nucleotides match TRBD2. J was trimmed by 6 bases and V by 6 bases; bases with no gene match: 14. Germline V gives CDR1 MDHEN, CDR2 SYDVKM. The CDR3 runs to 15 residues. The CDR3 region is CASRWEGRLRSEQYF. In DNA, the CDR3 is TGTGCCAGCAGATGGGAGGGACGGCTAAGATCCGAGCAGTACTTC.

CDR3 nucleotide sequence: TGTGCCAGCGGGGGGAACTCTGGAAACACCATATATTTT. Translated: CASGGNSGNTIYF. This sequence joins TRBV25-1 and TRBJ1-3, with D possibly matching TRBD1 (5 bases). This CDR3 has 13 amino acids. The germline V gene encodes CDR1 MGHDK and CDR2 SYGVNS. Trimming removed 8 bases at V and 0 bases at J, with 8 bases between.

J is TRBJ2-7 and V is TRBV13; 9 bases fit TRBD1. Trimming took 2 bases from V and 2 from J; bases not matched to a gene: 7. Germline V lookup: CDR1 PRHDT, CDR2 FYEKMQ (reference sequence). CDR3 length: 16 amino acids. The CDR3 bases are TGTGCCAGCAGCTTACGGGGACAGGGCCTCACCTACGAGCAGTACTTC. Amino acid sequence: CASSLRGQGLTYEQYF.

This clone has a single count. This rearrangement joins TRBV4-3 to TRBJ1-3, with TRBD1 matching 11 bases. CDR1 and CDR2 from the germline V gene are LGHNA and YSLEER. The CDR3 consists of 15 residues. J gave up 4 bases and V 1 base, and 0 bases lay outside the gene matches. Written as DNA, the CDR3 is TGCGCCAGCAGCCAAGGGACAGGGGGCGGAAACACCATATATTTT. Its translation is CASSQGTGGGNTIYF.

The V and J genes are TRBV19 and TRBJ2-1; D may be TRBD2 (7 bases). Trimming took 7 bases from V and 10 from J, leaving 20 bases between them. The CDR3 extends over 14 amino acids. Per the germline V gene, CDR1 is LNHDA and CDR2 is SQIVND (reference sequence). CDR3 DNA sequence: TGTGCCAGTAATCATGGCGGGGGCCTCGGGGAGCAGTTCTTC. Amino acids: CASNHGGGLGEQFF.

The sample holds a few counts of this clone. V gene TRBV5-6 combines with J gene TRBJ1-5; D not certain. In germline, CDR1 is SGHDT, CDR2 YYEEEE. The CDR3 sequence is 14 residues long. The ends were cut back, 5 bases at V and 2 bases at J, with 11 bases in the middle. This CDR3 is CASRRSSGNQPQHF. In DNA, the CDR3 is TGTGCCAGCAGGCGGAGTTCTGGCAATCAGCCCCAGCATTTT. The full variable domain, its missing parts supplied by reference TRBV5-6 and TRBJ1-5, is DAGVTQSPTHLIKTRGQQVTLRCSPKSGHDTVSWYQQALGQGPQFIFQYYEEEERQRGNFPDRFSGHQFPNYSSELNVNALLLGDSALYLCASRRSSGNQPQHFGDGTRLSIL.

This chain joins TRBV5-1 and TRBJ2-5; TRBD1 matches at 7 bases. The V gene end was trimmed by 2 bases and the J gene end by 2 bases; junction bases not matched to a gene: 6. The CDR3 totals 15 residues. From germline, CDR1 is SGHRS and CDR2 YFSETQ. CDR3 bases: TGCGCCAGCAGCTTATGGACAGGAAGACAAGAGACCCAGTACTTC. Its protein product is CASSLWTGRQETQYF.

The chain carries TRBV6-1 and TRBJ1-2; no clear D. The germline V and J ends were trimmed by 3 bases and 4 bases, with 6 bases remaining between them. Looked up from germline, CDR1 is MNHNS and CDR2 is SASEGT. This CDR3 has 12 amino acids. The CDR3 protein is CASSERLYGYTF. In DNA, the CDR3 is TGTGCCAGCAGTGAGCGTCTCTATGGCTACACCTTC.

The rearrangement joins TRBV7-2 to TRBJ1-3; weak D call: TRBD1 (5 bases). The germline CDR1 and CDR2 sequences are SGHTA and FQGNSA. CDR3 length: 13 residues. The ends were cut back, 5 bases at V and 3 bases at J, with 8 bases in the middle. CDR3 protein: CASSAGRGNTIYF. DNA for the CDR3: TGTGCCAGCAGCGCAGGGCGTGGAAACACCATATATTTT.

This clone came up a few times. The chain couples TRBV28 to TRBJ2-3; tentatively, D is TRBD1 (5 bases). Germline-derived CDR1 and CDR2 are MDHEN and SYDVKM. Trimming pared 4 bases from V and 2 bases from J, leaving 19 bases between. The CDR3 runs 17 residues. In nucleotides, the CDR3 is TGTGCCAGCAGTTGGACAACGGGTAGAGCCTCCACAGATACGCAGTATTTT. Protein sequence: CASSWTTGRASTDTQYF.

This chain uses TRBV2 with TRBJ1-4; D not resolved. CDR1 is SNHLY and CDR2 is FYNNEI in the germline V gene. Trimming removed 8 bases at V and 5 bases at J, with 6 bases between. The CDR3 runs 11 residues. The CDR3 nucleotides read TGTGCCAGCCTAGACAATGAAAAACTGTTTTTT. It codes for CASLDNEKLFF.

DNA for the CDR3: TGCAGCGTTGAAGGGGGGGGCACTGAAGCTTTCTTT. Translation gives CSVEGGGTEAFF. V is TRBV29-1 and J is TRBJ1-1, with D maybe TRBD1 (5 bases). The ends were cut back, 1 base at V and 4 bases at J, with 7 bases in the middle. The length of the CDR3 is 12 residues. Germline V gene lookup returns CDR1 SQVTM and CDR2 ANQGSEA. The variable domain in full, with the rest retrieved from reference TRBV29-1 and TRBJ1-1, is SAVISQKPSRDICQRGTSLTIQCQVDSQVTMMFWYRQQPGQSLTLIATANQGSEATYESGFVIDKFPISRPNLTFSTLTVSNMSPEDSSIYLCSVEGGGTEAFFGQGTRLTVV.

The genes are TRBV5-8 and TRBJ2-3, with D perhaps matching TRBD1 (6 bases). The CDR3 runs 17 residues. CDR1 and CDR2 (germline): SGHTS, YDEGEE. V was clipped by 4 bases and J by 2 bases, with 20 bases between them. Here the CDR3 reads CASSPTSDRFSTDTQYF. The DNA for the CDR3 is TGTGCCAGCAGCCCGACCTCGGACAGATTTTCCACAGATACGCAGTATTTT.

The chain recombines TRBV11-3 with TRBJ2-5; 8 bases fit TRBD2. With 2 bases clipped from V and 2 bases from J, the junction kept 10 bases outside the gene matches. This CDR3 contains 17 residues. Germline CDR1 is SGHNT and CDR2 is YENEEA. CDR3 loop: CASSLSSGGDLQETQYF. The CDR3 DNA reads TGTGCCAGCAGCTTAAGTTCGGGGGGGGACCTTCAAGAGACCCAGTACTTC.

This sequence joins TRBV19 and TRBJ2-1; 10 bases are shared with TRBD2. The CDR3 totals 12 residues. CDR1 and CDR2 from the germline V gene are LNHDA and SQIVND (reference sequence). The CDR3 nucleotides read TGTGGCGTGGGACTAGCGTTAAATGAGCAGTTCTTC. Translating gives CGVGLALNEQFF.

The chain employs TRBV9 and TRBJ1-1, with D tentatively TRBD1 (6 bases). Trimming removed 5 bases from V and 1 base from J, with 12 bases in between. CDR1 is SGDLS, CDR2 YYNGEE, per germline. The CDR3 runs to 14 residues. CDR3 region: CASSPDSSNTEAFF. CDR3 in DNA: TGTGCCAGCAGTCCGGACAGCTCGAACACTGAAGCTTTCTTT.

This clone was counted a few times. This chain's CDR3 is CASSRPRGSNTEAFF. In DNA, the CDR3 is TGTGCCAGTAGTAGGCCCAGGGGTTCGAACACTGAAGCTTTCTTT. The chain employs TRBV19 and TRBJ1-1; the D gene is possibly TRBD1 (6 bases). V lost 4 bases and J lost 1, with 13 bases in between. CDR1 and CDR2 from the germline V gene are LNHDA and SQIVND (reference sequence). The CDR3 is made up of 15 amino acids.

Points on this clone: Other DNA sequences in the sample encode the same CDR3. The chain combines TRBV27 with TRBJ1-5, with D possibly TRBD1 on 5 matching bases. Trimming left V 4 bases short and J 2 bases short, with 9 bases between. Looked up from germline, CDR1 is MNHEY and CDR2 is SMNVEV (reference sequence). The CDR3 loop spans 14 amino acids. CDR3 sequence (DNA): TGTGCCAGCAGTTCCCTAGGGGGCAATCAGCCCCAGCATTTT. This gives the protein CASSSLGGNQPQHF.

The chain uses TRBV7-9 and TRBJ2-3; possible D gene TRBD1, 6 bases. Germline V gene data show CDR1 as SEHNR and CDR2 as FQNEAQ (reference sequence). Trimming cost V 3 bases and J 2 bases, with 9 bases left between them. This CDR3 is 14 amino acids long. The CDR3 here is CASSLTGYTDTQYF. Written as DNA, the CDR3 is TGTGCCAGCAGCTTGACAGGATACACAGATACGCAGTATTTT.

The rearrangement joins TRBV7-9 to TRBJ1-2; D possibly corresponds to TRBD1 (5 bases). Germline-derived CDR1 and CDR2 are SEHNR and FQNEAQ (reference sequence). This CDR3 has 17 amino acids. V was cut by 5 bases and J by 2 bases, with 21 bases left in between. The CDR3 sequence: CASSARQPGLGNYGYTF. DNA of the CDR3: TGTGCCAGCAGCGCCCGACAGCCCGGCCTCGGAAACTATGGCTACACCTTC.

The chain joins TRBV18 to TRBJ2-3, with 7 bases that match TRBD1. V shed 6 bases and J 2 bases; nucleotides not matched to a gene: 2. CDR1 and CDR2 from the germline V gene are KGHSH and LQKENI. The CDR3 runs 13 residues. The CDR3 sequence is CASSGTDTDTQYF. CDR3 bases: TGTGCCAGCTCCGGGACAGACACAGATACGCAGTATTTT.

This chain connects TRBV11-2 to TRBJ2-7; 9 nucleotides line up with TRBD2. This CDR3 comprises 15 residues. V was clipped by 0 bases and J by 0 bases; unmatched bases: 0. The germline V gene encodes CDR1 SGHAT and CDR2 FQNNGV. CDR3 sequence: CASSLEAGGSYEQYF. Here the CDR3 DNA reads TGTGCCAGCAGCTTAGAAGCGGGAGGCTCCTACGAGCAGTACTTC.

This clone was observed a single time. The genes are TRBV25-1 and TRBJ1-4; 9 nucleotides agree with TRBD1. Trimming took 3 bases from V and 8 from J; bases not matched to a gene: 13. The germline CDR1 and CDR2 sequences are MGHDK and SYGVNS. This CDR3 region has 17 residues. CDR3 residues: CASSDLGDHRGREKLFF. CDR3 nucleotide sequence: TGTGCCAGCAGTGATCTCGGGGATCACAGGGGGCGGGAAAAACTGTTTTTT.